This T cell receptor beta chain was recovered during a study of blood T cell repertoires in COVID-19. Germline assignment: CDR1 SQVTM and CDR2 ANQGSEA. The CDR3 runs to 14 residues. After removal of 6 bases from V and 2 bases from J, the junction contained 6 bases not matched to a gene. Adults between roughly 18 and 90 years of age took part from about two dozen US areas. Only in-frame clones appear in the TCRdb table, and some are missing; sequencing was by immunoSEQ multiplex PCR. The repertoire holds about 250,000 clones, just over 85% seen once, with about 1.7% in the top ten. V usage is TRBV29-1 and J usage is TRBJ2-5; 10 bases match TRBD1. This TCR came from a man in his forties who had recovered from COVID-19. What was sequenced was PBMCs or T cells enriched from blood (not recorded which). CDR3 nucleotides: TGCAGCGTGCTAGGGACAGGGGATCAAGAGACCCAGTACTTC. Its protein product is CSVLGTGDQETQYF.